These T cell receptor beta chains were read from a single sample in a study of OX40 agonist ivuxolimab in advanced cancers. Assay used: immunoSEQ multiplex PCR; TCRdb lists only in-frame clones, some missing. In the table there are approximately 70,000 clones, around nine tenths of which are singletons. The input for sequencing was CD4+ or CD8+ T cells sorted from blood, taken in a trial of the OX40 agonist ivuxolimab. These receptors all stem from an adult with an advanced solid tumor such as melanoma, head and neck, liver or kidney cancer. The CDR3 runs from the conserved cysteine through the conserved F or W. The D gene is left open where the match is weak. Where a row states a size, it is once, few, many or the class of an expanded clone; other rows omit it.

DNA,CDR3,D,V,J,size
TGTGCCAGCAGTGCAGGGACAGTTGCTCTTAACACCTTC,CASSAGTVALNTF,TRBD1,TRBV2,TRBJ1-2,-
TGTGCCAGCAGCCAAGTACAGGGGGACTCCTACGAGCAGTACTTC,CASSQVQGDSYEQYF,TRBD1,TRBV14,TRBJ2-7,once
TGTGCCAGCAGTCTCAGGCCCTGGGACACTGAAGCTTTCTTT,CASSLRPWDTEAFF,-,TRBV6-6,TRBJ1-1,once
TGTGCCAGTAGTAGGAGGGATTATGAGCAGTTCTTC,CASSRRDYEQFF,-,TRBV19,TRBJ2-1,-
TGTGCCAGCAGCCCAGGGGGTCTTCTCAATCAGCCCCAGCATTTT,CASSPGGLLNQPQHF,TRBD1,TRBV11-2,TRBJ1-5,-
TGTGCCAGTAGAAATTATCAGAACACTGAAGCTTTCTTT,CASRNYQNTEAFF,-,TRBV19,TRBJ1-1,-
TGTGCCAGCAGCAAATCGCTCAGCCGGGACCGACTAGCGGGAATCAGCTCCTACGAGCAGTACTTC,CASSKSLSRDRLAGISSYEQYF,-,TRBV21-1,TRBJ2-7,-
TGTGCCAGCAGCTTGGCCGTCTACGGTTACACTGAAGCTTTCTTT,CASSLAVYGYTEAFF,-,TRBV5-5,TRBJ1-1,once
TGCGCCAGCAGCCGGGCCACCATGAACACTGAAGCTTTCTTT,CASSRATMNTEAFF,-,TRBV4-3,TRBJ1-1,-
TGTGCCAGTAGTCCCCTCGGGAGGGCTAGTCGGAACACCGGGGAGCTGTTTTTT,CASSPLGRASRNTGELFF,TRBD2,TRBV19,TRBJ2-2,-
TGCGCCAGCAGCCCTAGGGGGCTTGGGACAGATACGCAGTATTTT,CASSPRGLGTDTQYF,TRBD1,TRBV4-3,TRBJ2-3,-
TGTGCCAGCAGCTCCCTAATCAAAGGCGATTCACCCCTCCACTTT,CASSSLIKGDSPLHF,-,TRBV7-2,TRBJ1-6,-
TGTGCCAGCAGCTTGGGGTCCTTTAGCAACGAGCAGTACTTC,CASSLGSFSNEQYF,-,TRBV5-4,TRBJ2-7,-
TGTGCCAGCAGCGTAGGACCTCCCGGGTCCTACAATGAGCAGTTCTTC,CASSVGPPGSYNEQFF,-,TRBV7-8,TRBJ2-1,-
TGTGCCAGCAGCGCACAGGGGGCGCATCAGCCCCAGCATTTT,CASSAQGAHQPQHF,TRBD1,TRBV7-9,TRBJ1-5,-
TGTGCCAGCAGCCCTAGGACTAGCGGACAAGAGACCCAGTACTTC,CASSPRTSGQETQYF,TRBD2,TRBV6-5,TRBJ2-5,-
TGTGCCAGTTCACCCTCCGGGCCGCTCTATGGCTACACCTTC,CASSPSGPLYGYTF,-,TRBV2,TRBJ1-2,-
TGTGCCAGCACGGGAGGGGTCGAGCAGTACTTC,CASTGGVEQYF,TRBD2,TRBV6-1,TRBJ2-7,-
TGCAGCGCCATAGCGGGAGGGTCTGGTGAGCAGTTCTTC,CSAIAGGSGEQFF,TRBD2,TRBV29-1,TRBJ2-1,-
TGTGCCAGCAGTGATCTCGGGAACGAAGCTTTCTTT,CASSDLGNEAFF,-,TRBV6-1,TRBJ1-1,few
TGCGCCAGCAGCCAACTAGCGGTCCAAGAGACCCAGTACTTC,CASSQLAVQETQYF,TRBD2,TRBV5-1,TRBJ2-5,-
TGCGCCAGCAGCCAAGATCGCCTAGCGAGTCAAGAGACCCAGTACTTC,CASSQDRLASQETQYF,-,TRBV4-3,TRBJ2-5,-
TGTGCCAGCAGCACCCAACAGGGGGCGGATGGCTACACCTTC,CASSTQQGADGYTF,TRBD1,TRBV9,TRBJ1-2,once
TGTGCCAGCGCCCTGACAGTCATGAACACTGAAGCTTTCTTT,CASALTVMNTEAFF,-,TRBV27,TRBJ1-1,-
TGTGCCAGCAGCTTAGACGGACTAGCGGGGAACAATGAGCAGTTCTTC,CASSLDGLAGNNEQFF,TRBD2,TRBV13,TRBJ2-1,-
TGTGCCAGCAGCTCACAGGGTCTGCCCAAAGAGACCCAGTACTTC,CASSSQGLPKETQYF,-,TRBV9,TRBJ2-5,-
TGTGCCAGCAGCCCTAGCGGGGGGCCGTCAAATGAGCAGTTCTTC,CASSPSGGPSNEQFF,TRBD2,TRBV9,TRBJ2-1,-
TGTGCCAGCAGTACGCGGACTAGCGGGAGTAGTGAGCAGTACTTC,CASSTRTSGSSEQYF,TRBD2,TRBV27,TRBJ2-7,-
TGTGCCAGCAGCGTAGAAGAGACCCAGTACTTC,CASSVEETQYF,-,TRBV28,TRBJ2-5,-
TGTGCCAGCAGCGTAGCTAGCACAGATACGCAGTATTTT,CASSVASTDTQYF,-,TRBV9,TRBJ2-3,-
TGCGCCAGCAGCCAGGAGCTAGCGGGGGGCTACAATGAGCAGTTCTTC,CASSQELAGGYNEQFF,TRBD2,TRBV4-1,TRBJ2-1,-
TGTGCCAGCAGCCCGGACAGGGAGAATTCACCCCTCCACTTT,CASSPDRENSPLHF,TRBD1,TRBV13,TRBJ1-6,-
TGTGCCAGCAGCTTGGATGGCGCGGGAGGGCCCGGGGAGCTGTTTTTT,CASSLDGAGGPGELFF,TRBD2,TRBV5-4,TRBJ2-2,-
TGTGCCAGCAGCCAAGACGGTAGCATCAGCTACGAGCAGTACTTC,CASSQDGSISYEQYF,-,TRBV4-2,TRBJ2-7,-
TGTGCCAGCAGCTACACGGAAAACACCATATATTTT,CASSYTENTIYF,-,TRBV7-9,TRBJ1-3,-
TGTGCCAGCAGTCAAACAGGTTACGAGCAGTACTTC,CASSQTGYEQYF,-,TRBV6-6,TRBJ2-7,-
TGTGCCAGCAGGGGGGCAGGGGGGTTGATTGAGCAGTTCTTC,CASRGAGGLIEQFF,-,TRBV27,TRBJ2-1,-
TGTGCCAGCAGCTTAGGCAGCTACTCCTACGAGCAGTACTTC,CASSLGSYSYEQYF,-,TRBV11-1,TRBJ2-7,-
TGTGCCAGCAGGGGACAGGGGAGATATAGCAATCAGCCCCAGCATTTT,CASRGQGRYSNQPQHF,TRBD1,TRBV28,TRBJ1-5,-
TGTGCCAGTAGTATAGGGGCGGGAGGGCTGGGGAATGAGCAGTTCTTC,CASSIGAGGLGNEQFF,TRBD2,TRBV19,TRBJ2-1,-
TGTGCCAGCAGTTTATCTATAACGGTAGAGCAGTACTTC,CASSLSITVEQYF,-,TRBV27,TRBJ2-7,-
TGTGCCAGCAGTGAATCGCACAGGGCTACAAATGAGCAGTTCTTC,CASSESHRATNEQFF,-,TRBV25-1,TRBJ2-1,few
TGTGCCAGCAGCTTATCCCCCGCTCAGCCCCAGCATTTT,CASSLSPAQPQHF,-,TRBV11-1,TRBJ1-5,-
TGTGCCACGGACGTCGGACAAGGCTACACCTTC,CATDVGQGYTF,-,TRBV30,TRBJ1-2,once
TGTGCCAGCAACCCACCCGGGGAGCTGTTTTTT,CASNPPGELFF,-,TRBV7-9,TRBJ2-2,few
TGTGCCAGCAGTTACTCGGCCGAGCAGTACTTC,CASSYSAEQYF,-,TRBV6-6,TRBJ2-7,-
TGTGCCAGCAGTTTGCAGGAGAGCTCCTACAATGAGCAGTTCTTC,CASSLQESSYNEQFF,-,TRBV28,TRBJ2-1,-
TGTGCCACCAGCAGAGATAGGGATGGACAGGGGGCTCATGGCTACACCTTC,CATSRDRDGQGAHGYTF,TRBD1,TRBV15,TRBJ1-2,-
TGTGCCAGCAGTTCCCCGGGACAGGGGAGATTCGGCACTGAAGCTTTCTTT,CASSSPGQGRFGTEAFF,TRBD1,TRBV27,TRBJ1-1,once
TGCGCCAGCAGCTTGGTTGGGGGTAGCAATCAGCCCCAGCATTTT,CASSLVGGSNQPQHF,-,TRBV5-1,TRBJ1-5,few
TGTGCCAGCAGGTTAGCGGGAGTTTACGAGCAGTACTTC,CASRLAGVYEQYF,TRBD2,TRBV27,TRBJ2-7,-
TGCGCCAGCAGCCAAGATAGGTGGGGGCTGGGTGAAAAACTGTTTTTT,CASSQDRWGLGEKLFF,-,TRBV4-3,TRBJ1-4,-
TGTGCCAGCAGCCCCCCACGAGGCGATAGCTCCTACAATGAGCAGTTCTTC,CASSPPRGDSSYNEQFF,-,TRBV7-9,TRBJ2-1,-
TGTGCCAGCACCTCAATGGTGGGACCGTACAATGAGCAGTTCTTC,CASTSMVGPYNEQFF,-,TRBV6-1,TRBJ2-1,once